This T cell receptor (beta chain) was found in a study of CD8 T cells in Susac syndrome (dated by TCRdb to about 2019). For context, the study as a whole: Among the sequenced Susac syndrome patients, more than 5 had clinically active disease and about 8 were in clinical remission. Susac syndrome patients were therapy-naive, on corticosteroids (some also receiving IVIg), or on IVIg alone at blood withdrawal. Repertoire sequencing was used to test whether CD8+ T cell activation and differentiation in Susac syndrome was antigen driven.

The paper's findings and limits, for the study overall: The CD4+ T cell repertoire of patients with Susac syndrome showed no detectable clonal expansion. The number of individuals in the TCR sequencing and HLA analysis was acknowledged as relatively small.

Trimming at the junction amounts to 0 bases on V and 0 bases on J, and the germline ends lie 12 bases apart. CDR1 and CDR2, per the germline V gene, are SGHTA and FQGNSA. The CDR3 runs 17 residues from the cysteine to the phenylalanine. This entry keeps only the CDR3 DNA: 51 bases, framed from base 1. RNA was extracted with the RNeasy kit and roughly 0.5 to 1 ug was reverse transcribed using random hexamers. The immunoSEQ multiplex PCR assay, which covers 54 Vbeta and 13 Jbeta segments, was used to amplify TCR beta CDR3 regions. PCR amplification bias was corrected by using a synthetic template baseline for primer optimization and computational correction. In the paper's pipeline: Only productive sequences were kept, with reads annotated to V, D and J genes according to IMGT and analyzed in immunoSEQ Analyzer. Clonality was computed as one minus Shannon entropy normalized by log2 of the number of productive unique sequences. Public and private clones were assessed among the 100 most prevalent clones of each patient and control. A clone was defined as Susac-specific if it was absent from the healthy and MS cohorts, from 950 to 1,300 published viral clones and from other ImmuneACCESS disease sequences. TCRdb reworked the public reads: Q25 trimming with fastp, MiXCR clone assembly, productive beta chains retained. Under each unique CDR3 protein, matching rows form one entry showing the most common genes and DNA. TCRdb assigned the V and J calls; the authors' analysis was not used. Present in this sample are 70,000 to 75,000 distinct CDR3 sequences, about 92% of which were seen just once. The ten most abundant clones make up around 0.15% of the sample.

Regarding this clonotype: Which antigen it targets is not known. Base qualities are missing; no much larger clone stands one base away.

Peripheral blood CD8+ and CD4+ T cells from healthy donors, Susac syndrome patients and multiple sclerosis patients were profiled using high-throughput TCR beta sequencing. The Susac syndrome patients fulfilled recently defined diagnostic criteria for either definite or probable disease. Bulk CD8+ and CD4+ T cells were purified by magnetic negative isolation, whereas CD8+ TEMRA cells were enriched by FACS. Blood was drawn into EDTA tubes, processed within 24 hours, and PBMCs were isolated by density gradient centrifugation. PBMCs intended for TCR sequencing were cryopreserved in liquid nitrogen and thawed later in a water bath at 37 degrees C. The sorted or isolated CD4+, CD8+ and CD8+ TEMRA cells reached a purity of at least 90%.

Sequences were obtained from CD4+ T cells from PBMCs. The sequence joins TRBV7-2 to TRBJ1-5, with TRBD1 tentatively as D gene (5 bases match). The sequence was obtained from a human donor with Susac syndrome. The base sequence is TGTGCCAGCAGCTTAGCGGGGCAGCCATATAGCAATCAGCCCCAGCATTTT. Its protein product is CASSLAGQPYSNQPQHF. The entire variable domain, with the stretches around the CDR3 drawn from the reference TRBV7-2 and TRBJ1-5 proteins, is GAGVSQSPSNKVTEKGKDVELRCDPISGHTALYWYRQSLGQGLEFLIYFQGNSAPDKSGLPSDRFSAERTGGSVSTLTIQRTQQEDSAVYLCASSLAGQPYSNQPQHFGDGTRLSIL.